A selection of T cell receptor beta chains follows, all from one sample in a study of T cell changes during pregnancy in multiple sclerosis. TCRdb keeps only in-frame clones here, not all; method: immunoSEQ multiplex PCR. Found here are tens of thousands of clones, 80% to 95% of them singletons; the top ten hold 9%. The source material was CD8+ T cells from peripheral blood mononuclear cells, sampled after pregnancy. The receptors come from a female donor with multiple sclerosis, enrolled in a pregnancy study. Both conserved end residues are trimmed from each CDR3. The order of the fields is J gene, CDR3 length, V gene, CDR3 protein.

>TRBJ1-3|18|TRBV28
ASSLSPRQGVTLGGNTIY
>TRBJ1-5|11|TRBV7-8
ASSLKTNQPQH
>TRBJ1-6|13|TRBV4-3
ASSLDRGGNSPLH
>TRBJ2-1|9|TRBV27
ASSFQGGQF
>TRBJ2-1|15|TRBV5-4
ASSLDPLGRERGEQF
>TRBJ2-7|13|TRBV4-1
ASSQDTSGGYEQY
>TRBJ2-5|14|TRBV10-3
AISATGGALRETQY
>TRBJ2-2|12|TRBV4-2
ASSQGDSWAELF
>TRBJ2-7|12|TRBV10-2
ASSIVRVAYEQY
>TRBJ2-1|13|TRBV5-8
ASSLGTSGVGEQF
>TRBJ2-2|14|TRBV4-1
ASSLSGLAGSGELF
>TRBJ2-7|15|TRBV21-1
ASSNQGAGGSSYEQY
>TRBJ1-1|10|TRBV30
AWSAGQAEAF
>TRBJ1-1|13|TRBV27
ASSITGALNTEAF